This entry is about one TCR beta chain. The data were produced by immunoSEQ multiplex PCR, yet TCRdb's version contains in-frame clones alone and is incomplete. The sample consists of a few hundred thousand clones, roughly 90% of them appearing once. V lost 5 bases and J lost 6; bases outside the gene matches: 11. The CDR3 consists of 16 residues. Germline values: CDR1 LGHNT, CDR2 FRNRAP. These data originate in a study of blood T cell repertoires in COVID-19. Turning to the study itself: From the United States, Italy and Spain came samples of acute and convalescent COVID-19. The cDNA or gDNA used as material had been derived from T cells, B-cell-depleted T cells, or PBMCs.

V is TRBV12-5 and J is TRBJ2-1; 9 bases are a match to TRBD2. The specimen was PBMCs or T cells enriched from blood (not recorded which). This receptor was taken from a woman in her twenties or thirties who had been exposed to COVID-19. This chain's CDR3 is CASGPPAGGRFNEQFF. In nucleotides, the CDR3 is TGTGCTAGTGGTCCTCCGGCGGGAGGGCGATTCAATGAGCAGTTCTTC.